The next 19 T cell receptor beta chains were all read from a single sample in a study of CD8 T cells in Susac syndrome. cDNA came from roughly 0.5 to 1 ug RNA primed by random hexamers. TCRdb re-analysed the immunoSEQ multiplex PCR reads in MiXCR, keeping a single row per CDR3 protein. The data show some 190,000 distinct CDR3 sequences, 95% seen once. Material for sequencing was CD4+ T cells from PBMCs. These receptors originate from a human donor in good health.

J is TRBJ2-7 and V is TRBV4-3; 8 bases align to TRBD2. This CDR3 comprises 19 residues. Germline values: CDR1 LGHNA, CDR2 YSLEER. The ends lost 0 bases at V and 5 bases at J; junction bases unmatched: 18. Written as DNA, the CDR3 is TGCGCCAGCAGCCAAGATTGGGTGGGGAGCGGGGGTACCAACCACGAGCAGTACTTC. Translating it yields CASSQDWVGSGGTNHEQYF.

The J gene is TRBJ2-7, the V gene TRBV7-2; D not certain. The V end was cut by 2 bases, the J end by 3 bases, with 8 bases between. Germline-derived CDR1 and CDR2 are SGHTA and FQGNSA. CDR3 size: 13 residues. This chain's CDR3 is CASSLSIVYEQYF. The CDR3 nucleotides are TGTGCCAGCAGCTTAAGTATCGTCTACGAGCAGTACTTC. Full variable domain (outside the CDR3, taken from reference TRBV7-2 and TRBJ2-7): GAGVSQSPSNKVTEKGKDVELRCDPISGHTALYWYRQSLGQGLEFLIYFQGNSAPDKSGLPSDRFSAERTGGSVSTLTIQRTQQEDSAVYLCASSLSIVYEQYFGPGTRLTVT.

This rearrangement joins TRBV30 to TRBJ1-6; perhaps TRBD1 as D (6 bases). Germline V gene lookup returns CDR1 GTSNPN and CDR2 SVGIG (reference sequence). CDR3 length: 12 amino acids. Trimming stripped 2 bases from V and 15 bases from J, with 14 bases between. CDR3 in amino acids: CAWSNLQGGLHF. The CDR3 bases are TGTGCCTGGAGTAACTTACAGGGCGGCCTCCACTTT.

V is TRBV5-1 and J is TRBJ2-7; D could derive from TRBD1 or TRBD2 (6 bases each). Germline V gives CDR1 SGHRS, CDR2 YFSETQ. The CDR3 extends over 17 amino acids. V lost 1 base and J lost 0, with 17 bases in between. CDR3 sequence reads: CASSLLGGGTLSYEQYF. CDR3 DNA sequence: TGCGCCAGCAGCTTGTTAGGAGGGGGGACGCTCTCCTACGAGCAGTACTTC.

The CDR3 DNA is TGTGCCTGGAGTGCCGGACAGGAGAACTATGGCTACACCTTC. Protein sequence: CAWSAGQENYGYTF. The chain recombines TRBV30 with TRBJ1-2; 7 positions match TRBD1. Germline V CDR1 and CDR2: GTSNPN, SVGIG (reference sequence). The CDR3 runs 14 residues. The V gene end was trimmed by 1 base and the J gene end by 2 bases; junction bases not matched to a gene: 4.

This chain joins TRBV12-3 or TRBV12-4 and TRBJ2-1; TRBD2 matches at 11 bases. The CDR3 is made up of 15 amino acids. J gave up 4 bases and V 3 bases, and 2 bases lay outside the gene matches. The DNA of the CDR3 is TGTGCCAGCAGTTTGTGGACTAGCGGGTACAATGAGCAGTTCTTC. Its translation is CASSLWTSGYNEQFF.

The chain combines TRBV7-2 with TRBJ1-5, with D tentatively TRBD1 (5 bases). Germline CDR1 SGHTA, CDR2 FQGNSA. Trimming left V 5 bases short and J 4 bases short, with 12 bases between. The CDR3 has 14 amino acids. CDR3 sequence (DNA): TGTGCCAGCAGCATAAAAGGGGTGAATCAGCCCCAGCATTTT. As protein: CASSIKGVNQPQHF. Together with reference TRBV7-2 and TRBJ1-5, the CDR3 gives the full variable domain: GAGVSQSPSNKVTEKGKDVELRCDPISGHTALYWYRQSLGQGLEFLIYFQGNSAPDKSGLPSDRFSAERTGGSVSTLTIQRTQQEDSAVYLCASSIKGVNQPQHFGDGTRLSIL.

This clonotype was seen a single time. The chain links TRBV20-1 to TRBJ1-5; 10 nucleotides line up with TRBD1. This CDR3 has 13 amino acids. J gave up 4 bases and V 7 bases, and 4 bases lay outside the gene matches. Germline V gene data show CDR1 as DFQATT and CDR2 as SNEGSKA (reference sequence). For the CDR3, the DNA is TGCAGTGGACAGGGGGCCTCAAATCAGCCCCAGCATTTT. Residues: CSGQGASNQPQHF.

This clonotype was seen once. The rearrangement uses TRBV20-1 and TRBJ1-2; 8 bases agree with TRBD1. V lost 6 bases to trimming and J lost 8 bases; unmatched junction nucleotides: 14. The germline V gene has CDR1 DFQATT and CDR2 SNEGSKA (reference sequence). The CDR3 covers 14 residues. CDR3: CSAPTGRGLGGYTF. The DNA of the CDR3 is TGCAGTGCCCCAACGGGCAGGGGGCTGGGAGGCTACACCTTC.

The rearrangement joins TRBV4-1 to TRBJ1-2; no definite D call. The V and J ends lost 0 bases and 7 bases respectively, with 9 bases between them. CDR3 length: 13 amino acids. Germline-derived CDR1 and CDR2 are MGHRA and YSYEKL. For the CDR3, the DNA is TGCGCCAGCAGCCAAGACTACTCCTCTGGCTACACCTTC. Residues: CASSQDYSSGYTF.

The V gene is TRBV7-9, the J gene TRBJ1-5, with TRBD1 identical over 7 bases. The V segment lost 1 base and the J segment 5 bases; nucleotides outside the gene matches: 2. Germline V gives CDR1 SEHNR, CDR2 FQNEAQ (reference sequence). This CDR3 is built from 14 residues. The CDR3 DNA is TGTGCCAGCAGCTTAGGTGGACAGGATCAGCCCCAGCATTTT. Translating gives CASSLGGQDQPQHF.

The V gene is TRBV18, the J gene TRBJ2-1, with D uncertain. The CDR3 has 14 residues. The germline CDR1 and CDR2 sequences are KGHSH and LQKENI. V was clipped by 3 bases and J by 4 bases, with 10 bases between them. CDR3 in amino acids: CASSPLAQYNEQFF. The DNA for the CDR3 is TGTGCCAGCTCACCCCTGGCACAATACAATGAGCAGTTCTTC.

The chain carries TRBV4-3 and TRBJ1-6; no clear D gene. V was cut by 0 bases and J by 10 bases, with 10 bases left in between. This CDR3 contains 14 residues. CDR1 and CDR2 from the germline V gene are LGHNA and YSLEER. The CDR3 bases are TGCGCCAGCAGCCAAGATCGTACGGGCTCACCCCTCCACTTT. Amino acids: CASSQDRTGSPLHF.

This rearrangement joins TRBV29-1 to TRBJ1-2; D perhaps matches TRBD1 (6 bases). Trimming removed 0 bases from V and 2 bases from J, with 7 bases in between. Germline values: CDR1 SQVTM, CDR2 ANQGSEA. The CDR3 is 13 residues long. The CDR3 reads CSVEDTGNYGYTF. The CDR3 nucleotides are TGCAGCGTTGAAGATACAGGGAACTATGGCTACACCTTC.

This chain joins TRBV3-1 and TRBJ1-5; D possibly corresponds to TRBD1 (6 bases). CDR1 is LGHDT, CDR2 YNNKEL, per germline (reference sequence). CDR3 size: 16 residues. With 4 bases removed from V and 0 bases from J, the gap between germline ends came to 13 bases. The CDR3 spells CASSPMAGDSNQPQHF. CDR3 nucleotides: TGTGCCAGCAGCCCTATGGCAGGGGATAGCAATCAGCCCCAGCATTTT. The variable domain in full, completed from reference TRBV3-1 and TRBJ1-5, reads DTAVSQTPKYLVTQMGNDKSIKCEQNLGHDTMYWYKQDSKKFLKIMFSYNNKELIINETVPNRFSPKSPDKAHLNLHINSLELGDSAVYFCASSPMAGDSNQPQHFGDGTRLSIL.

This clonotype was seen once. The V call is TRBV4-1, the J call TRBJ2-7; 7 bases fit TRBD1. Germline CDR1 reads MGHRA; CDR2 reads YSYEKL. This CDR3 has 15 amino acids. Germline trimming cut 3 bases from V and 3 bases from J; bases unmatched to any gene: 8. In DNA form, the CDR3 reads TGCGCCAGCAGCCAGAAAGTGGACAGGTACTACGAGCAGTACTTC. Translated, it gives CASSQKVDRYYEQYF.

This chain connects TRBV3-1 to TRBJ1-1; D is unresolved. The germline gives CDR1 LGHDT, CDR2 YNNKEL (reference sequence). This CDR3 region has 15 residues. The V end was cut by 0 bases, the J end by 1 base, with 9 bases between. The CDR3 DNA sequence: TGTGCCAGCAGCCAAGAAGAGGCAGCGAACACTGAAGCTTTCTTT. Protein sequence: CASSQEEAANTEAFF.

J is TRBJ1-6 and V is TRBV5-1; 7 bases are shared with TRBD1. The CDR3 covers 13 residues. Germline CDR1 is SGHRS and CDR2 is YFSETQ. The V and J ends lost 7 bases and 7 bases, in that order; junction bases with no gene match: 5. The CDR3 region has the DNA TGCGCCAGCGGAGGACAGGACAATTCACCCCTCCACTTT. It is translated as CASGGQDNSPLHF.

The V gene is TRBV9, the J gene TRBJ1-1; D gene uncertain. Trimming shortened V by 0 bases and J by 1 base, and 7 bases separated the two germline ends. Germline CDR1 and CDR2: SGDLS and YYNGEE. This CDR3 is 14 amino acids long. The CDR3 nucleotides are TGTGCCAGCAGCGTAGCGCCGGAGAACACTGAAGCTTTCTTT. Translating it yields CASSVAPENTEAFF.